The 24 T cell receptor beta chains given below trace back to one sample, sequenced in a study of blood T cells in healthy people across ages. Primed by a sample-barcoded 5' primer and a J-beta primer mix, a second PCR proceeded for about 7 to 11 cycles. TCRdb used MiXCR to reprocess the 5' RACE reads, holding one entry per CDR3 protein. This sample yields about 1.8 million distinct CDR3 sequences, of which around 48% are seen a single time; over 2% belongs to the top ten. Sample: blood. The receptors derive from a middle-aged woman in good health.

This clonotype has a handful of counts. The chain uses TRBV4-3 and TRBJ1-6; 9 bases map to TRBD1. This CDR3 is 15 amino acids long. Germline CDR1 LGHNA, CDR2 YSLEER. The V gene end was trimmed by 0 bases and the J gene end by 14 bases; junction bases not matched to a gene: 8. The CDR3 sequence: CASSQDKRTGDTLHF. CDR3 in DNA: TGCGCCAGCAGCCAAGATAAACGGACAGGGGATACCCTCCACTTT.

This clonotype has just a few counts. V usage is TRBV7-9 and J usage is TRBJ2-5, with D unclear. Germline V gives CDR1 SEHNR, CDR2 FQNEAQ (reference sequence). The CDR3 consists of 17 residues. Trimming removed 1 base from V and 0 bases from J, with 15 bases in between. The CDR3 loop is CASSLEQPASYQETQYF. The CDR3, as DNA: TGTGCCAGCAGCTTAGAACAGCCCGCTTCGTACCAAGAGACCCAGTACTTC.

This clonotype was picked up a small number of times. The chain recombines TRBV7-2 with TRBJ2-3; weak D call: TRBD2 (6 bases). The CDR3 length is 16 residues. V lost 3 bases and J 2 bases, leaving 15 bases between the germline ends. CDR1 and CDR2 (germline): SGHTA, FQGNSA. CDR3 DNA: TGTGCCAGCAGCTTCTTTGTCGGGGGTGTCACAGATACGCAGTATTTT. Amino acid sequence: CASSFFVGGVTDTQYF.

In this sample, this clonotype turned up a few times. The chain is built from TRBV20-1 and TRBJ2-5; no clear D gene. The CDR3 sequence is 11 residues long. Germline CDR1 reads DFQATT; CDR2 reads SNEGSKA (reference sequence). V was clipped by 4 bases and J by 4 bases, with 7 bases between them. The chain's CDR3 is CSAKGIETQYF. The CDR3 nucleotides read TGCAGTGCTAAGGGCATAGAGACCCAGTACTTC.

This clonotype was observed a handful of times. V is TRBV20-1 and J is TRBJ2-7, with 13 bases lining up with TRBD2. V lost 3 bases to trimming and J lost 2 bases; unmatched junction nucleotides: 10. CDR1 is DFQATT and CDR2 is SNEGSKA in the germline V gene (reference sequence). This CDR3 is 17 amino acids long. DNA of the CDR3: TGCAGTGCTAGCAGGACTAGCGGGGGCCCAATCCCCTACGAGCAGTACTTC. Amino acids: CSASRTSGGPIPYEQYF.

V gene TRBV11-3 combines with J gene TRBJ2-7; D might be TRBD2 (6 bases). The germline CDR1 and CDR2 sequences are SGHNT and YENEEA. V lost 3 bases and J lost 5, with 17 bases in between. This CDR3 spans 15 amino acids. Here the CDR3 reads CASSFGRGLSNEQYF. CDR3 in DNA: TGTGCCAGCAGCTTTGGGCGGGGATTGTCTAACGAGCAGTACTTC.

This chain connects TRBV2 to TRBJ2-3, with D perhaps TRBD1 or TRBD2 (5 bases each). Trimming cost V 7 bases and J 0 bases, with 23 bases left between them. The CDR3 totals 18 residues. From germline, CDR1 is SNHLY and CDR2 FYNNEI. The CDR3 loop is CASIGSRGDDESTDTQYF. CDR3 DNA sequence: TGTGCCAGCATTGGGAGCCGGGGCGATGATGAAAGCACAGATACGCAGTATTTT.

This clonotype showed up just a few times. This sequence joins TRBV6-1 and TRBJ2-7; D is unclear. The CDR3 has 14 amino acids. With 4 bases removed from V and 2 bases from J, the gap between germline ends came to 12 bases. Germline V CDR1 and CDR2: MNHNS, SASEGT. The DNA of the CDR3 is TGTGCCAGCAGTGGGCAGCGTCTAACCTACGAGCAGTACTTC. It yields the protein CASSGQRLTYEQYF.

Comment on this clonotype: The junction and the germline gene differ at one end; a read error may be behind it. The chain recombines TRBV7-7 with TRBJ2-5; 11 nucleotides match TRBD2. The CDR3 runs to 16 residues. The germline V gene has CDR1 SSHAT and CDR2 FNYEAQ (reference sequence). CDR3 DNA: TGTGCTAGCAGCTTATTACTAGCGGGGGTTGGAGAGACCCAGTACTTC. Protein product: CASSLLLAGVGETQYF.

The V call is TRBV12-3 or TRBV12-4, the J call TRBJ2-7; 8 bases map to TRBD1. Trimming took 5 bases from V and 1 from J; bases not matched to a gene: 7. This CDR3 spans 15 amino acids. CDR3 residues: CASSERRDRSYEQYF. CDR3 DNA sequence: TGTGCCAGCAGTGAACGCCGGGACAGGTCCTACGAGCAGTACTTC.

The DNA of the CDR3 is TGCAGTGCTCACCCGAGACTGTTACATGACGAGCAGTACTTC. Translating gives CSAHPRLLHDEQYF. The chain joins TRBV20-1 to TRBJ2-1; D remains ambiguous. The DNA matches TRBJ2-7 better at its end, which makes the J call doubtful. Germline V gene data show CDR1 as DFQATT and CDR2 as SNEGSKA (reference sequence). The CDR3 has 14 amino acids.

This clonotype showed up just a few times. The chain couples TRBV5-1 to TRBJ2-7; D may be TRBD1 (6 bases). With 4 bases removed from V and 8 bases from J, the gap between germline ends came to 13 bases. Per the germline V gene, CDR1 is SGHRS and CDR2 is YFSETQ. The length of the CDR3 is 12 residues. The CDR3: CASSPGQRQQYF. The DNA of the CDR3 is TGCGCCAGCAGCCCCGGACAGAGGCAGCAGTACTTC.

This chain joins TRBV10-3 and TRBJ1-2, with no clear D. From germline, CDR1 is ENHRY and CDR2 SYGVKD. Trimming took off 5 bases at V and 2 bases at J, with 9 bases between the two ends. The CDR3 length is 13 residues. CDR3 region: CAISPGQNYGYTF. In nucleotides, the CDR3 is TGTGCCATCAGTCCGGGCCAAAACTATGGCTACACCTTC.

This chain uses TRBV7-9 with TRBJ1-2; 9 bases agree with TRBD1. CDR3 length: 13 residues. Per germline, CDR1 SEHNR and CDR2 FQNEAQ (reference sequence). The V gene end was trimmed by 6 bases and the J gene end by 8 bases; junction bases not matched to a gene: 7. Written as DNA, the CDR3 is TGTGCCAGCAGACGAACAGGGGGCGGGGGCTACACCTTC. Translation: CASRRTGGGGYTF.

This clonotype was seen more than once but under ten times. The CDR3 DNA reads TGTGCCAGCAGCCTCTCGACTAGCGGGGGTTACAATGAGCAGTACTTC. Translated: CASSLSTSGGYNEQYF. The chain uses TRBV7-9 and TRBJ2-1; 12 positions match TRBD2. The DNA matches TRBJ2-7 better at its end, which makes the J call doubtful. This CDR3 comprises 16 residues. Germline lookup yields CDR1 SEHNR and CDR2 FQNEAQ (reference sequence).

This clonotype was detected only a few times. DNA for the CDR3: TGCGCCAGCAGCCTTGCTTTGCGGGACCCAATCTACGAGCAGTACTTC. Protein: CASSLALRDPIYEQYF. V and J are TRBV4-1 and TRBJ2-7; D perhaps matches TRBD2 (6 bases). CDR1 is MGHRA and CDR2 is YSYEKL in the germline V gene. V gave up 4 bases and J gave up 3 bases, with 19 bases separating them. CDR3 size: 16 residues.

In this sample, this clonotype turned up a few times. V gene TRBV5-6 combines with J gene TRBJ2-5; 9 nucleotides line up with TRBD1. Germline loops: CDR1 SGHDT, CDR2 YYEEEE. CDR3 length equals 15 residues. V was clipped by 6 bases and J by 7 bases; unmatched bases: 13. CDR3 DNA: TGTGCCAGCAACCCCCAGGGACAGGGTTTGGGGACCCAGTACTTC. This translates into CASNPQGQGLGTQYF.

There are a few counts of this clonotype. This chain joins TRBV6-2 or TRBV6-3 and TRBJ2-7, with unresolved D. V was clipped by 0 bases and J by 0 bases, with 6 bases between them. The CDR3 totals 14 residues. Germline V CDR1 and CDR2: MNHEY, SVGEGT. This CDR3 is CASSYSPGSYEQYF. The CDR3 bases are TGTGCCAGCAGTTACTCTCCAGGCTCCTACGAGCAGTACTTC.

This chain uses TRBV4-3 with TRBJ1-2; D not resolved. V lost 0 bases and J lost 5, with 13 bases in between. The CDR3 contains 15 residues. CDR1 is LGHNA and CDR2 is YSLEER in the germline V gene. CDR3 residues: CASSQEDVTKYGYTF. DNA of the CDR3: TGCGCCAGCAGCCAAGAAGATGTGACGAAATATGGCTACACCTTC.

This clonotype was picked up many times. Being one base from a much bigger clone, this may be a read error. The genes are TRBV12-3 or TRBV12-4 and TRBJ2-7; tentative D call: TRBD2 (7 bases). The CDR3 sequence is 14 residues long. With 5 bases removed from V and 3 bases from J, the gap between germline ends came to 14 bases. The CDR3 spells CASSVGGQRYEQYF. The CDR3 DNA follows: TGTGCCAGCAGTGTCGGGGGGCAGCGCTACGAGCAGTACTTC.

The rearrangement links TRBV6-2 or TRBV6-3 to TRBJ1-4; TRBD1 matches 11 bases. The ends lost 6 bases at V and 0 bases at J; junction bases unmatched: 12. The germline gives CDR1 MNHEY, CDR2 SVGEGT. This CDR3 has 19 amino acids. The CDR3 protein is CASRWGQGDPRATNEKLFF. CDR3 DNA sequence: TGTGCCAGCAGATGGGGACAGGGGGATCCTCGTGCAACTAATGAAAAACTGTTTTTT.

This clonotype was counted between two and nine times. V usage is TRBV10-3 and J usage is TRBJ2-1; TRBD2 matches 9 bases. This CDR3 comprises 14 residues. Looked up from germline, CDR1 is ENHRY and CDR2 is SYGVKD. V was clipped by 10 bases and J by 6 bases; unmatched bases: 10. This chain's CDR3 is CATRAAGGPNEQFF. CDR3 coding DNA: TGTGCCACCAGAGCGGCGGGGGGGCCCAATGAGCAGTTCTTC.

The rearrangement uses TRBV7-2 and TRBJ2-7; possible D gene TRBD2, 6 bases. The CDR3 length is 13 residues. Germline CDR1 reads SGHTA; CDR2 reads FQGNSA. Between the trimmed V and J ends, which lost 6 bases and 7 bases, there was a span of 16 bases. The CDR3 region has the DNA TGTGCCAGCAGACCAGGTTGGGGGAGGGAGCAGTACTTC. Translated, it gives CASRPGWGREQYF. The whole variable domain, remainder taken from reference TRBV7-2 and TRBJ2-7, is GAGVSQSPSNKVTEKGKDVELRCDPISGHTALYWYRQSLGQGLEFLIYFQGNSAPDKSGLPSDRFSAERTGGSVSTLTIQRTQQEDSAVYLCASRPGWGREQYFGPGTRLTVT.

This clonotype was seen only a few times. The chain couples TRBV4-3 to TRBJ2-5, with unresolved D. The CDR3 length is 13 residues. Germline CDR1 and CDR2: LGHNA and YSLEER. Deletions cut 3 bases from V and 3 bases from J, with 8 bases between. The CDR3 protein is CASSQNLKETQYF. The CDR3 nucleotides read TGCGCCAGCAGCCAGAACCTTAAAGAGACCCAGTACTTC.